One sample yielded the 30 T cell receptor beta chains listed below, sequenced in a study of beta chain features in type 1 diabetes. Since all of the isolated RNA was reverse transcribed, expressed TCRB transcripts were what got sequenced. Assay used: immunoSEQ multiplex PCR; TCRdb lists only in-frame clones, some missing. The repertoire holds a few hundred thousand clones, with approximately 11% as singletons. The material sequenced was naive CD4+ T cells from blood. The origin of the receptors is a woman in her 30s in good health.

This clone was detected only a few times. The chain links TRBV9 to TRBJ1-1; D gene ambiguous. Between the trimmed V and J ends, which lost 3 bases and 4 bases, there was a span of 7 bases. This CDR3 spans 12 amino acids. CDR1 is SGDLS, CDR2 YYNGEE, per germline. CDR3 DNA: TGTGCCAGCAGCGGGGAGGGCACTGAAGCTTTCTTT. Encoded protein: CASSGEGTEAFF.

This clone was detected only a few times. The rearrangement joins TRBV7-9 to TRBJ2-1; 10 bases are a match to TRBD2. The CDR3 loop spans 15 amino acids. Germline CDR1 and CDR2: SEHNR and FQNEAQ (reference sequence). The ends lost 1 base at V and 13 bases at J; junction bases unmatched: 10. The CDR3 coding sequence is TGTGCCAGCAGCTTAGATCTAGCGGGAGTCCCAGAACAGTTCTTC. It is translated as CASSLDLAGVPEQFF.

The gene calls are TRBV9 and TRBJ2-3; 9 bases are a match to TRBD2. Germline V gives CDR1 SGDLS, CDR2 YYNGEE. This CDR3 spans 15 amino acids. Losses at the gene ends were 2 bases for V and 2 bases for J; bases not matched to a gene: 3. CDR3 DNA: TGTGCCAGCAGCGTGACTAGCGGAGCCACAGATACGCAGTATTTT. It yields the protein CASSVTSGATDTQYF.

This clone was observed a few times. The chain is built from TRBV5-4 and TRBJ1-1, with 8 bases fitting TRBD1. J was trimmed by 4 bases and V by 1 base; bases with no gene match: 3. Germline V gene lookup returns CDR1 SGHNT and CDR2 YYREEE (reference sequence). This CDR3 contains 14 residues. The CDR3: CASSLQGAGTEAFF. For the CDR3, the DNA is TGTGCCAGCAGCTTGCAGGGGGCGGGCACTGAAGCTTTCTTT.

This clone has a handful of counts. Other nucleotide sequences in the sample specify the same CDR3. The rearrangement joins TRBV30 to TRBJ1-5, with 9 bases lining up with TRBD1. CDR1 GTSNPN and CDR2 SVGIG come from the germline V gene (reference sequence). The trim removed 2 bases at V and 7 bases at J, leaving 6 bases unmatched. The CDR3 runs 14 residues. DNA of the CDR3: TGTGCCTGGAGTCTCGGACAGGGGTTACAGCCCCAGCATTTT. As protein: CAWSLGQGLQPQHF.

The gene calls are TRBV11-1 and TRBJ1-1, with a tentative D call TRBD1 (5 bases). Trimming cost V 5 bases and J 4 bases, with 14 bases left between them. The CDR3 is made up of 14 amino acids. Germline V gene sequence: CDR1 SGHAT, CDR2 FQDESV (reference sequence). The CDR3 DNA follows: TGTGCCAGCAGCCGCCGAGGGGAGGTCACTGAAGCTTTCTTT. Protein product: CASSRRGEVTEAFF.

This clone has only a few counts. This sequence joins TRBV30 and TRBJ2-7; 10 positions agree with TRBD1. The CDR3 sequence is 14 residues long. Trimming at V came to 0 bases and at J to 7 bases, leaving 6 bases not matched to a gene. CDR1 and CDR2 (germline): GTSNPN, SVGIG (reference sequence). The CDR3 bases are TGTGCCTGGAGTGTGACAGGGGGCTCGGGGGAGCAGTACTTC. Protein product: CAWSVTGGSGEQYF.

With respect to this clone: Distinct nucleotide sequences in the sample also encode this CDR3. The chain recombines TRBV5-1 with TRBJ2-5; 7 positions agree with TRBD1. CDR3 length: 13 amino acids. Germline V gene data show CDR1 as SGHRS and CDR2 as YFSETQ. V was pared by 3 bases and J by 2 bases, with 1 base of the junction left unmatched. In nucleotides, the CDR3 is TGCGCCAGCAGCTCGGGACAGCAAGAGACCCAGTACTTC. Translated: CASSSGQQETQYF.

J is TRBJ2-7 and V is TRBV4-3; a possible D gene is TRBD1 (5 bases). There are 11 residues in the CDR3. Germline V gives CDR1 LGHNA, CDR2 YSLEER. Trimming took off 4 bases at V and 5 bases at J, with 6 bases between the two ends. CDR3 region: CASSLGDEQYF. CDR3 nucleotide sequence: TGCGCCAGCAGCCTAGGGGACGAGCAGTACTTC.

The rearrangement uses TRBV7-9 and TRBJ2-3, with D unclear. Germline assignment: CDR1 SEHNR and CDR2 FQNEAQ (reference sequence). Trimming removed 0 bases at V and 1 base at J, with 11 bases between. CDR3 length equals 16 residues. The CDR3: CASSLAVLTCTDTQYF. The CDR3 DNA is TGTGCCAGCAGCTTAGCGGTCCTGACTTGCACAGATACGCAGTATTTT.

This clone has just a few counts. The CDR3 sequence is CASSRPWGRELSEQFF. The DNA for the CDR3 is TGTGCCAGCAGCCGACCGTGGGGTCGGGAGTTAAGTGAGCAGTTCTTC. The chain has TRBV7-8 and TRBJ2-1, with TRBD2 as a possible D gene (6 bases). This CDR3 comprises 16 residues. Trimming took 5 bases from V and 9 from J, leaving 23 bases between them. The germline gives CDR1 SGHVS, CDR2 FQNEAQ.

The chain has TRBV5-6 and TRBJ2-1; 10 bases map to TRBD2. The ends lost 7 bases at V and 9 bases at J; junction bases unmatched: 16. Germline V gene sequence: CDR1 SGHDT, CDR2 YYEEEE. CDR3 length: 16 residues. The chain's CDR3 is CASWISGRAKLGEQFF. CDR3 DNA: TGTGCCAGCTGGATAAGCGGGAGGGCTAAATTAGGTGAGCAGTTCTTC.

The table lists this clone with a few counts. The chain couples TRBV18 to TRBJ2-7; TRBD2 agrees at 8 bases. This CDR3 comprises 15 residues. J was trimmed by 2 bases and V by 3 bases; bases with no gene match: 6. CDR1 KGHSH and CDR2 LQKENI come from the germline V gene. The CDR3 loop reads CASSPGLAGPYEQYF. Written as DNA, the CDR3 is TGTGCCAGCTCACCGGGGCTAGCGGGTCCCTACGAGCAGTACTTC. Using reference TRBV18 and TRBJ2-7 for the parts outside the CDR3, the full variable domain is NAGVMQNPRHLVRRRGQEARLRCSPMKGHSHVYWYRQLPEEGLKFMVYLQKENIIDESGMPKERFSAEFPKEGPSILRIQQVVRGDSAAYFCASSPGLAGPYEQYFGPGTRLTVT.

This clone was observed a few times. The J gene is TRBJ2-2, the V gene TRBV4-2; 7 bases match TRBD2. The CDR3 extends over 17 amino acids. The germline V gene has CDR1 LGHNA and CDR2 YNFKEQ. J was trimmed by 2 bases and V by 2 bases; bases with no gene match: 8. The CDR3 nucleotides read TGTGCCAGCAGCCAACCCAGCGGGACTCCCAACACCGGGGAGCTGTTTTTT. Its translation is CASSQPSGTPNTGELFF.

This clone was seen a handful of times. Distinct nucleotide sequences in the sample also encode this CDR3. The rearrangement links TRBV7-2 to TRBJ2-3; D is unresolved. This CDR3 region has 14 residues. Germline-derived CDR1 and CDR2 are SGHTA and FQGNSA. Trimming cost V 2 bases and J 0 bases, with 6 bases left between them. CDR3 sequence reads: CASSLRVSTDTQYF. Written as DNA, the CDR3 is TGTGCCAGCAGCTTACGGGTTAGCACAGATACGCAGTATTTT. The complete variable domain, with remaining parts taken from reference TRBV7-2 and TRBJ2-3, reads GAGVSQSPSNKVTEKGKDVELRCDPISGHTALYWYRQSLGQGLEFLIYFQGNSAPDKSGLPSDRFSAERTGGSVSTLTIQRTQQEDSAVYLCASSLRVSTDTQYFGPGTRLTVL.

This clone was observed a few times. This chain connects TRBV14 to TRBJ2-7, with D maybe TRBD2 (6 bases). The CDR3 contains 15 residues. Germline V lookup: CDR1 SGHDN, CDR2 FVKESK. V lost 2 bases to trimming and J lost 2 bases, with 13 bases between them. CDR3: CASSQQGGIAYEQYF. In nucleotides, the CDR3 is TGTGCCAGCAGCCAACAGGGAGGAATAGCCTACGAGCAGTACTTC.

The chain is built from TRBV4-3 and TRBJ2-1; 12 nucleotides agree with TRBD2. Looked up from germline, CDR1 is LGHNA and CDR2 is YSLEER. V was pared by 0 bases and J by 6 bases, with 9 bases of the junction left unmatched. The CDR3 covers 18 residues. CDR3 region: CASSQDSASGRATNEQFF. DNA for the CDR3: TGCGCCAGCAGCCAAGATTCGGCTAGCGGGAGGGCCACCAATGAGCAGTTCTTC.

This clone was counted a few times. The chain couples TRBV9 to TRBJ2-7, with a weak D call TRBD1 (6 bases). Looked up from germline, CDR1 is SGDLS and CDR2 is YYNGEE. The germline V and J ends were trimmed by 2 bases and 0 bases, with 12 bases remaining between them. This CDR3 has 15 residues. The CDR3 nucleotides are TGTGCCAGCAGCGTTGCTCCGGACAGCTCCTACGAGCAGTACTTC. Protein sequence: CASSVAPDSSYEQYF.

The table lists this clone with a few counts. The CDR3 reads CASSLQGADSITYNEQFF. CDR3 bases: TGTGCCAGCTCACTACAGGGGGCCGATTCCATAACTTACAATGAGCAGTTCTTC. The genes are TRBV18 and TRBJ2-1; 9 bases match TRBD1. The CDR3 sequence is 18 residues long. The ends lost 4 bases at V and 4 bases at J; junction bases unmatched: 14. CDR1 and CDR2 (germline): KGHSH, LQKENI.

The J gene is TRBJ1-2, the V gene TRBV6-5; the match to TRBD1 covers 9 bases. Trimming cost V 6 bases and J 8 bases; bases outside gene matches: 10. CDR3 length: 14 amino acids. Germline values: CDR1 MNHEY, CDR2 SVGAGI. CDR3 sequence (DNA): TGTGCCAGCAGACCTAGGGACAGGGCGGGGGGCTACACCTTC. Amino acid sequence: CASRPRDRAGGYTF.

The chain combines TRBV28 with TRBJ2-1; 8 nucleotides agree with TRBD1. Trimming cost V 6 bases and J 7 bases; bases outside gene matches: 5. Germline lookup yields CDR1 MDHEN and CDR2 SYDVKM. This CDR3 is 13 amino acids long. Here the CDR3 reads CASSRGLPNEQFF. CDR3 DNA: TGTGCCAGCAGCAGGGGGCTCCCTAATGAGCAGTTCTTC.

This clone occurred a few times. The chain carries TRBV6-5 and TRBJ2-4; D possibly corresponds to TRBD1 (5 bases). Germline V gives CDR1 MNHEY, CDR2 SVGAGI. The ends were cut back, 6 bases at V and 1 base at J, with 7 bases in the middle. CDR3 length equals 13 residues. The DNA for the CDR3 is TGTGCCAGCAGAGACAGCGCCAAAAACATTCAGTACTTC. This sequence encodes CASRDSAKNIQYF.

The gene calls are TRBV27 and TRBJ1-2; tentative D call: TRBD1 (5 bases). The V end lost 4 bases, the J end lost 3 bases, and 9 bases lay between the germline ends. Germline assignment: CDR1 MNHEY and CDR2 SMNVEV (reference sequence). This CDR3 region has 13 residues. The CDR3 sequence: CASSSTAYYGYTF. The CDR3 region has the DNA TGTGCCAGCAGTTCGACAGCGTACTATGGCTACACCTTC.

This clone was counted a few times. This chain joins TRBV7-8 and TRBJ1-2, with TRBD1 matching 11 bases. This CDR3 spans 15 amino acids. Trimming at V came to 0 bases and at J to 7 bases, leaving 4 bases not matched to a gene. Germline CDR1 SGHVS, CDR2 FQNEAQ. This chain's CDR3 is CASSLAGQGGGGYTF. CDR3 in DNA: TGTGCCAGCAGCTTAGCGGGACAGGGGGGAGGTGGCTACACCTTC.

This clone has just a few counts. The chain recombines TRBV7-2 with TRBJ2-1; 8 nucleotides match TRBD2. V was clipped by 6 bases and J by 5 bases; unmatched bases: 3. CDR3 size: 13 residues. CDR1 and CDR2 from the germline V gene are SGHTA and FQGNSA. The CDR3 sequence is CASRPAGDNEQFF. The CDR3 nucleotides read TGTGCCAGCAGACCAGCGGGAGACAATGAGCAGTTCTTC.

This clone has a handful of counts. The chain links TRBV30 to TRBJ2-5; D might be TRBD2 (6 bases). The CDR3 consists of 13 residues. V was trimmed by 8 bases and J by 5 bases, leaving 18 bases between them. The germline V gene encodes CDR1 GTSNPN and CDR2 SVGIG (reference sequence). The CDR3 sequence is CARTLGGMETQYF. In DNA, the CDR3 is TGTGCCCGTACACTAGGAGGGATGGAGACCCAGTACTTC.

This clone was seen repeatedly, ten times or more. The V gene is TRBV29-1, the J gene TRBJ2-1, with a weak D call TRBD2 (5 bases). CDR3 size: 13 residues. V was clipped by 6 bases and J by 8 bases, with 17 bases between them. Germline V CDR1 and CDR2: SQVTM, ANQGSEA. In nucleotides, the CDR3 is TGCAGCGTGCGGGCAGGACGTGTCGATGAGCAGTTCTTC. Amino acids: CSVRAGRVDEQFF.

The chain has TRBV7-3 and TRBJ1-1; D is ambiguous. CDR3 length: 13 residues. Trimming stripped 5 bases from V and 11 bases from J, with 18 bases between. The germline V gene has CDR1 SGHTA and CDR2 FQGTGA. Here the CDR3 DNA reads TGTGCCAGCAGCCGATCGGGCCGGGAAAGGGCTTTCTTT. Residues: CASSRSGRERAFF.

This clone was seen a few times. In DNA form, the CDR3 reads TGCGCCAGCAGTCACATCGGACAGATGAACACTGAAGCTTTCTTT. Its protein is CASSHIGQMNTEAFF. This chain links TRBV23-1 with TRBJ1-1; a possible D gene is TRBD1 (6 bases). TRBV23-1 is treated as an ORF (open reading frame) with a function not yet certain. The CDR3 contains 15 residues. Deletions cut 3 bases from V and 0 bases from J, with 11 bases between.

A few counts support this clone. The chain couples TRBV28 to TRBJ2-1; tentatively, D is TRBD1 (5 bases). The germline gives CDR1 MDHEN, CDR2 SYDVKM. There are 14 residues in the CDR3. V was cut by 7 bases and J by 0 bases, with 10 bases left in between. CDR3 sequence reads: CASIQGGSYNEQFF. The CDR3 DNA reads TGTGCCAGCATCCAGGGCGGCTCCTACAATGAGCAGTTCTTC.